The clone carrying this T cell receptor beta chain was counted ten times or more. The antigen is unknown. These data are taken from a study of prognosis after radiotherapy for stage I lung cancer. Study as a whole: In 12 to 15 patients the disease was a newly diagnosed primary stage I lung tumor, whereas a few had oligometastatic NSCLC following surgical resection of the primary tumor.

Other malignancies, prior chemotherapy and prior radiotherapy were absent in all patients, each of whom was node-negative on CT and PET/CT. With two-round multiplex PCR, TCR beta CDR3 sequences were amplified from genomic DNA. For every TRBV and TRBJ gene, a specific primer was used in first-round PCR. TCRdb passed the multiplex PCR reads through MiXCR, listing each CDR3 protein once. The table shows fewer than 20,000 distinct CDR3 sequences, with around 15% occurring only once. The germline V gene has CDR1 MNHEY and CDR2 SVGEGT. The CDR3 is made up of 15 amino acids. V lost 4 bases, J lost 4 bases, and 16 bases lay in between. Points from the study as a whole: Compared with a median of roughly 10,000 beforehand, unique TCR clone counts dropped to 6,861 after stereotactic body radiation therapy.

The clonotype comes from a donor at least 50 years old with non-small cell lung cancer. This chain uses TRBV6-2 or TRBV6-3 with TRBJ1-2; D may be TRBD1 (6 bases). The specimen comprised PBMCs, sampled before or after stereotactic body radiation therapy (not recorded which). This chain's CDR3 is CASSSLTTGAYGYTF. The CDR3 region has the DNA TGTGCCAGCAGTTCACTTACGACAGGAGCCTATGGCTACACCTTC.